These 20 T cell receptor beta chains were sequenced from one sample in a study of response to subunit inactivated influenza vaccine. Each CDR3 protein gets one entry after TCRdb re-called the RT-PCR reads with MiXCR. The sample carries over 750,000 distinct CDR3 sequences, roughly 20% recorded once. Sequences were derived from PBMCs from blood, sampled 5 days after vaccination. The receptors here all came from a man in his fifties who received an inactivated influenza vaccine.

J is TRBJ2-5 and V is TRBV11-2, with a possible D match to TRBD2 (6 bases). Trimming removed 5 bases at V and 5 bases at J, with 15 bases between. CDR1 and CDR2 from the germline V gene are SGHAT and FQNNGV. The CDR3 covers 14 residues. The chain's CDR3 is CASSPQGGSETQYF. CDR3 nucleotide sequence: TGTGCCAGCAGCCCCCAAGGAGGGAGTGAGACCCAGTACTTC.

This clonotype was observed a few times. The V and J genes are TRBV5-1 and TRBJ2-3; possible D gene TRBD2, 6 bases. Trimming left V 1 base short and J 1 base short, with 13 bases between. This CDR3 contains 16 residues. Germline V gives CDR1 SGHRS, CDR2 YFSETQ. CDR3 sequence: CASSLLSGSGTDTQYF. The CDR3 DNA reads TGCGCCAGCAGCTTGTTATCCGGGAGCGGCACAGATACGCAGTATTTT.

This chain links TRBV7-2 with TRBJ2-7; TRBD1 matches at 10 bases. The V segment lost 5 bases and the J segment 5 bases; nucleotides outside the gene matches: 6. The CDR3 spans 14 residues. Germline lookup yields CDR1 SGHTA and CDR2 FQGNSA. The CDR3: CASSPMTGGHEQYF. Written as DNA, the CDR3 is TGTGCCAGCAGCCCCATGACAGGGGGCCACGAGCAGTACTTC.

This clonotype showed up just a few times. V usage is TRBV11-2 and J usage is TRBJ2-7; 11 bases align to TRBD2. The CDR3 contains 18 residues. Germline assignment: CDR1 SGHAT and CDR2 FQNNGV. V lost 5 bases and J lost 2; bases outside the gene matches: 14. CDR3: CASSPLPMTSGVPYEQYF. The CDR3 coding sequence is TGTGCCAGCAGCCCCCTTCCGATGACTAGCGGGGTCCCCTACGAGCAGTACTTC.

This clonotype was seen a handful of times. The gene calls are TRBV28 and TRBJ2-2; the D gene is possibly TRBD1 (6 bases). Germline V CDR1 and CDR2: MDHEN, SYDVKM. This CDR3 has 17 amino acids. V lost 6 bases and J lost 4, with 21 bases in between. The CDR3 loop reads CASRLGERQVRTGELFF. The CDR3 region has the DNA TGTGCCAGCAGACTAGGGGAGAGACAGGTCCGCACCGGGGAGCTGTTTTTT. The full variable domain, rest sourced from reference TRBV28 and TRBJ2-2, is DVKVTQSSRYLVKRTGEKVFLECVQDMDHENMFWYRQDPGLGLRLIYFSYDVKMKEKGDIPEGYSVSREKKERFSLILESASTNQTSMYLCASRLGERQVRTGELFFGEGSRLTVL.

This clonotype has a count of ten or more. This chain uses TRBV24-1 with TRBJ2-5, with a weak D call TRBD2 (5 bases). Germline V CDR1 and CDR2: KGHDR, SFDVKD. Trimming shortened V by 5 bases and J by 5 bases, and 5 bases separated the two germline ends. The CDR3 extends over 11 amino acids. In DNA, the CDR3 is TGTGCCACCAGTGTAGCGGAGACCCAGTACTTC. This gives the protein CATSVAETQYF.

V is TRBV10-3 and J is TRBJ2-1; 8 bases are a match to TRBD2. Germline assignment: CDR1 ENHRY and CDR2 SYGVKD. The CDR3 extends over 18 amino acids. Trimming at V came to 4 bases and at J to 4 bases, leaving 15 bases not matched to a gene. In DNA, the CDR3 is TGTGCCATCAGTGGCCGTCCTAGTACTAGCGGCAATTACAATGAGCAGTTCTTC. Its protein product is CAISGRPSTSGNYNEQFF.

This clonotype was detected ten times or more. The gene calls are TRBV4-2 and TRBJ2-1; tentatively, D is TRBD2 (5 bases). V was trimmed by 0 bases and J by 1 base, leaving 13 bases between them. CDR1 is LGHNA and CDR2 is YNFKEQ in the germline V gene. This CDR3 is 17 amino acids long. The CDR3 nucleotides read TGTGCCAGCAGCCAAGATTTGGCGGGCCCATCCTACAATGAGCAGTTCTTC. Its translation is CASSQDLAGPSYNEQFF.

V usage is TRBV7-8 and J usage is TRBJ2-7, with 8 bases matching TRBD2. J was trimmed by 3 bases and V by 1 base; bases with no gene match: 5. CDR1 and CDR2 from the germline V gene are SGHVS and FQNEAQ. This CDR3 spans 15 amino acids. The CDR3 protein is CASSLEGLGDYEQYF. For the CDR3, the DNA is TGTGCCAGCAGCTTAGAGGGACTAGGTGACTACGAGCAGTACTTC.

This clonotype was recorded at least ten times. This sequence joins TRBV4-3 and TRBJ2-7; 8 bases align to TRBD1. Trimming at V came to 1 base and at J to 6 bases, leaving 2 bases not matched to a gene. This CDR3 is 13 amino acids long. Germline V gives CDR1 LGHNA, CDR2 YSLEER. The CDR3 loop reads CASSQVQGAEQYF. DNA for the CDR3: TGCGCCAGCAGCCAAGTGCAGGGGGCCGAGCAGTACTTC.

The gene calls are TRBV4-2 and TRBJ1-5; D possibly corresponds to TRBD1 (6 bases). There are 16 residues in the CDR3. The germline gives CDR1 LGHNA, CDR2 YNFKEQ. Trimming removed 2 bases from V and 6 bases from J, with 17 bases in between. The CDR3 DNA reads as TGTGCCAGCAGCCAAACCGGGACACCGGGCGGTCAGCCCCAGCATTTT. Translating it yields CASSQTGTPGGQPQHF.

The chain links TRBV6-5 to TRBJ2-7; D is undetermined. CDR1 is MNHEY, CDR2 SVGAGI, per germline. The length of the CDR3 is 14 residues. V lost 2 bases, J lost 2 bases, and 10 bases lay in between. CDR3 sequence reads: CASSYRVQTYEQYF. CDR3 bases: TGTGCCAGCAGTTACCGAGTTCAAACCTACGAGCAGTACTTC.

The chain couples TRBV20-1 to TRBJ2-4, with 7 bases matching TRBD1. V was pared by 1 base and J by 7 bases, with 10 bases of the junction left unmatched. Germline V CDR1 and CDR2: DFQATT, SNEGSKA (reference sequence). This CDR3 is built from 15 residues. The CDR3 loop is CSARVLQGVRNIQYF. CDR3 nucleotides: TGCAGTGCTAGAGTCCTTCAGGGGGTCAGGAACATTCAGTACTTC.

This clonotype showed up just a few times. CDR3 loop: CASRRAGANTGELFF. For the CDR3, the DNA is TGTGCCAGCAGAAGGGCGGGGGCGAACACCGGGGAGCTGTTTTTT. The rearrangement joins TRBV27 to TRBJ2-2; 7 nucleotides match TRBD2. Germline CDR1 reads MNHEY; CDR2 reads SMNVEV (reference sequence). The CDR3 has 15 residues. Trimming cost V 6 bases and J 0 bases; bases outside gene matches: 4.

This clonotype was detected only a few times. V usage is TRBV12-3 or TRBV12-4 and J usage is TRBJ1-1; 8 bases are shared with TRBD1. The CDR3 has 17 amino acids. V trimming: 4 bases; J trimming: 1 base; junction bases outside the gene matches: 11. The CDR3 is CASSSRTGRMKNTEAFF. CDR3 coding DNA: TGTGCCAGCAGTTCCCGGACAGGGCGAATGAAGAACACTGAAGCTTTCTTT.

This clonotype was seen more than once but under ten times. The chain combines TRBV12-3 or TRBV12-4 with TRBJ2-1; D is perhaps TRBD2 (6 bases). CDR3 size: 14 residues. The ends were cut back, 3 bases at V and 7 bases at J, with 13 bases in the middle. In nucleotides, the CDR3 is TGTGCCAGCAGTTTTAGGTCTAGCGTTAATGAGCAGTTCTTC. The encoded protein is CASSFRSSVNEQFF.

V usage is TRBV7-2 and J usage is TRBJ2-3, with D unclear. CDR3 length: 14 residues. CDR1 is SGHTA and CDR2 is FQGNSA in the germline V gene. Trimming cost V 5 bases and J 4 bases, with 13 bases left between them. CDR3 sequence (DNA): TGTGCCAGCAGCCTACCCCCGATGTCAGATACGCAGTATTTT. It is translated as CASSLPPMSDTQYF.

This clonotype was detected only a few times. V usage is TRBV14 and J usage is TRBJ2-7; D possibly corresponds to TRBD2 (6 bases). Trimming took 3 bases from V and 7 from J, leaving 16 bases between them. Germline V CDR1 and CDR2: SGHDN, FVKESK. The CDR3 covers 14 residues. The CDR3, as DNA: TGTGCCAGCAGCCATCGGACGCCCGGGGGTGAGCAGTACTTC. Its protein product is CASSHRTPGGEQYF.

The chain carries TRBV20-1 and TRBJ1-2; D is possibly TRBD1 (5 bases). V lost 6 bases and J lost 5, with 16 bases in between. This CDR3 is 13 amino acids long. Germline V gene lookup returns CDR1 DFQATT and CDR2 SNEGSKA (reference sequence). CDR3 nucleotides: TGCAGTGCCGACGAGGGGCGCAAGTATGGCTACACCTTC. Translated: CSADEGRKYGYTF.

CDR3 protein: CSASTAGAGNTIYF. The CDR3 DNA reads TGCAGTGCTAGTACGGCAGGGGCTGGAAACACCATATATTTT. The chain uses TRBV20-1 and TRBJ1-3; D is perhaps TRBD1 (6 bases). This CDR3 is built from 14 residues. Looked up from germline, CDR1 is DFQATT and CDR2 is SNEGSKA (reference sequence). The V and J ends lost 3 bases and 2 bases respectively, with 11 bases between them.